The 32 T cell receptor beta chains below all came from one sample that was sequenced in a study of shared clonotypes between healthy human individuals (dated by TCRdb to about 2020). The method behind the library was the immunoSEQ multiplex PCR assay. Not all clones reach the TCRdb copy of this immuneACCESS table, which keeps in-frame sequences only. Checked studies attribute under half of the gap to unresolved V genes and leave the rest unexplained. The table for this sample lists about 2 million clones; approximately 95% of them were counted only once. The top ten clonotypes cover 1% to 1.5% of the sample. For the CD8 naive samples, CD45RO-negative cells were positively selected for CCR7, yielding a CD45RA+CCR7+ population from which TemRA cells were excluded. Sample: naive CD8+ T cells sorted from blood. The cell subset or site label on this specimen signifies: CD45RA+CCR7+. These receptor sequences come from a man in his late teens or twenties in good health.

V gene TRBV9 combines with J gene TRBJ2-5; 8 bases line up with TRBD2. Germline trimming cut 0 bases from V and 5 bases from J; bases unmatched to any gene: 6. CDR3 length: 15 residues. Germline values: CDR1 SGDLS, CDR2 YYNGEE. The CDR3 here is CASSVGAPGGETQYF. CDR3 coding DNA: TGTGCCAGCAGCGTAGGGGCCCCGGGAGGGGAGACCCAGTACTTC. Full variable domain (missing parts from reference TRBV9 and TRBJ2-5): DSGVTQTPKHLITATGQRVTLRCSPRSGDLSVYWYQQSLDQGLQFLIQYYNGEERAKGNILERFSAQQFPDLHSELNLSSLELGDSALYFCASSVGAPGGETQYFGPGTRLLVL.

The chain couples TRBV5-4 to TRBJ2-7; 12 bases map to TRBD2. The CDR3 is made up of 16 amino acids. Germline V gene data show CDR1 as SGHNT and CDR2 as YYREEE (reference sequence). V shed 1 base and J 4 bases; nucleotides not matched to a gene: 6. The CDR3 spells CASSLITSGGPYEQYF. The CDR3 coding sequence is TGTGCCAGCAGCTTGATAACTAGCGGGGGGCCATACGAGCAGTACTTC.

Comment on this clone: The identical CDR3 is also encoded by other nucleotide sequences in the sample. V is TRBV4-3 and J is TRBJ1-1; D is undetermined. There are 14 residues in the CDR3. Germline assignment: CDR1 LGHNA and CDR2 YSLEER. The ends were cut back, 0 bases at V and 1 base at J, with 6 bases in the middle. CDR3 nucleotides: TGCGCCAGCAGCCAAGACGCAGGGAACACTGAAGCTTTCTTT. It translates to CASSQDAGNTEAFF.

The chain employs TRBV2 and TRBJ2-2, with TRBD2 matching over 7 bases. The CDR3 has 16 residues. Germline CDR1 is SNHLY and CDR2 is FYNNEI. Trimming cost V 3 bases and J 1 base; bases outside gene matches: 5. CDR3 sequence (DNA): TGTGCCAGCAGTGACCGCGGGAGATTGAACACCGGGGAGCTGTTTTTT. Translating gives CASSDRGRLNTGELFF.

As DNA, the CDR3 is TGTGCCAGCAGCGCTATCCAAGAGACCCAGTACTTC. Protein sequence: CASSAIQETQYF. The chain carries TRBV7-9 and TRBJ2-5, with D hard to call. Germline assignment: CDR1 SEHNR and CDR2 FQNEAQ (reference sequence). V shed 5 bases and J shed 1 base, with 5 bases lying between them. The CDR3 has 12 residues.

CDR3: CASSQLAAGIQETQYF. The CDR3, as DNA: TGTGCCAGCAGCCAATTGGCCGCGGGGATACAAGAGACCCAGTACTTC. The chain recombines TRBV14 with TRBJ2-5; the D gene is possibly TRBD2 (6 bases). Deletions cut 2 bases from V and 2 bases from J, with 15 bases between. This CDR3 is built from 16 residues. Germline assignment: CDR1 SGHDN and CDR2 FVKESK.

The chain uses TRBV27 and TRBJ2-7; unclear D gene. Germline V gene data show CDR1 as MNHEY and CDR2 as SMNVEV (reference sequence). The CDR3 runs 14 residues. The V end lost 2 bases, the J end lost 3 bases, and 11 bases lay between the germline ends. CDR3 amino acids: CASSLQPASYEQYF. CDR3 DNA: TGTGCCAGCAGTTTACAGCCAGCAAGCTACGAGCAGTACTTC.

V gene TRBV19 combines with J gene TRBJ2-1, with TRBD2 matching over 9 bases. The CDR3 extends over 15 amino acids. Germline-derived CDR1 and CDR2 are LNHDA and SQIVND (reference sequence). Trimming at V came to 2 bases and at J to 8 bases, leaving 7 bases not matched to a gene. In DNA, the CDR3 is TGTGCCAGTAGTATATCAGCGGGAGGTTTCGATGAGCAGTTCTTC. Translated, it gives CASSISAGGFDEQFF.

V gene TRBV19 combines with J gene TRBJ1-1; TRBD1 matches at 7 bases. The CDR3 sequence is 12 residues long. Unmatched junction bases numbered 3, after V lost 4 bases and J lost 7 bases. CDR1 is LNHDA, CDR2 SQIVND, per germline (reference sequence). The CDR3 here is CASSTDRREAFF. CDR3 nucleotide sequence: TGTGCCAGTAGTACGGACAGGCGTGAAGCTTTCTTT.

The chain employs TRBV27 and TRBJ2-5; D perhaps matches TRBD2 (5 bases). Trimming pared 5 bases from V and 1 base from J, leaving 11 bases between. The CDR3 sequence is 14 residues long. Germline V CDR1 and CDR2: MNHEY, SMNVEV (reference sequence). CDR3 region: CASSPPGSQETQYF. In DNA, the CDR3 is TGTGCCAGCAGTCCTCCGGGGTCCCAAGAGACCCAGTACTTC.

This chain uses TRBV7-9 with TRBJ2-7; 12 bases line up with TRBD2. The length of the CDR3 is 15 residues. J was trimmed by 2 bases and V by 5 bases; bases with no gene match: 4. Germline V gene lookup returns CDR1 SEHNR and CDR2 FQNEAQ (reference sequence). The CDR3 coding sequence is TGTGCCAGCAGCCCTCGACTAGCGGGGGCCTACGAGCAGTACTTC. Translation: CASSPRLAGAYEQYF.

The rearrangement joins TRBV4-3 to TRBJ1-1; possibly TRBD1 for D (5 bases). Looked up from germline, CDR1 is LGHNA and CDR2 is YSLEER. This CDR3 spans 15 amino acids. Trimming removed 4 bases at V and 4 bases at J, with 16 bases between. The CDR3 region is CASSLNSYGGTEAFF. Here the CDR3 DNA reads TGCGCCAGCAGCCTAAACAGCTATGGGGGCACTGAAGCTTTCTTT.

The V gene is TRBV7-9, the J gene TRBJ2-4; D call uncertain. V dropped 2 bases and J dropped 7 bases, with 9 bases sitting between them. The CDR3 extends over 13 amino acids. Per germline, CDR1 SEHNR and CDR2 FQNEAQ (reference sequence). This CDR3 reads CASSLIEQNIQYF. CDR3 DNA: TGTGCCAGCAGCTTAATTGAACAGAACATTCAGTACTTC.

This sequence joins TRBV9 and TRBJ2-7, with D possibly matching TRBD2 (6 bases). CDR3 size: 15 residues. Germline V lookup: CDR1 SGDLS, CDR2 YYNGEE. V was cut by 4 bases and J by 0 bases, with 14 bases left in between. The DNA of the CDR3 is TGTGCCAGCAGCTCCTCCTCCGGGAGCTCCTACGAGCAGTACTTC. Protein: CASSSSSGSSYEQYF.

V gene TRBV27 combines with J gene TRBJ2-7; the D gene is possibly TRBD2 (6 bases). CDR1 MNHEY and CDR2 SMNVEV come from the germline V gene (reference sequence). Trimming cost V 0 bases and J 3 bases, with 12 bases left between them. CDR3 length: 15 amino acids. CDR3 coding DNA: TGTGCCAGCAGTTTATCATCGGGACTGCTCTACGAGCAGTACTTC. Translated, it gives CASSLSSGLLYEQYF.

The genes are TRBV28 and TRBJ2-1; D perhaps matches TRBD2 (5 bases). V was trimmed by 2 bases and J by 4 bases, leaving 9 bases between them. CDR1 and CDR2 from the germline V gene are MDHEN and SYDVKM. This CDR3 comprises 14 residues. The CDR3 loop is CASSLEERYNEQFF. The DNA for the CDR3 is TGTGCCAGCAGTTTAGAAGAGCGGTACAATGAGCAGTTCTTC.

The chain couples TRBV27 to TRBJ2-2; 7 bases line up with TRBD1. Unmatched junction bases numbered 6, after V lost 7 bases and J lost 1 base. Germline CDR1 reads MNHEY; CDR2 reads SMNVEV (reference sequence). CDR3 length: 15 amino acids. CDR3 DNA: TGTGCCAGCACCCCCGGGACAGTGAACACCGGGGAGCTGTTTTTT. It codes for CASTPGTVNTGELFF.

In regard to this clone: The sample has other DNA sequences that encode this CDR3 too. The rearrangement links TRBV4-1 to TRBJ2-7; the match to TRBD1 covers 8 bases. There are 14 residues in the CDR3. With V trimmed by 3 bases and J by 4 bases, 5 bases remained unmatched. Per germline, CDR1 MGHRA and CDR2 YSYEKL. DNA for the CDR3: TGCGCCAGCAGCCACCCCGGGACAGGTTACGAGCAGTACTTC. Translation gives CASSHPGTGYEQYF.

CDR3 bases: TGTGCCAGCAGCCCCTATGGGGGCCTTTCCTACGAGCAGTACTTC. It translates to CASSPYGGLSYEQYF. The rearrangement uses TRBV5-5 and TRBJ2-7, with D tentatively TRBD1 (6 bases). There are 15 residues in the CDR3. V was clipped by 4 bases and J by 1 base, with 15 bases between them. Per germline, CDR1 SGHKS and CDR2 YYEKEE (reference sequence).

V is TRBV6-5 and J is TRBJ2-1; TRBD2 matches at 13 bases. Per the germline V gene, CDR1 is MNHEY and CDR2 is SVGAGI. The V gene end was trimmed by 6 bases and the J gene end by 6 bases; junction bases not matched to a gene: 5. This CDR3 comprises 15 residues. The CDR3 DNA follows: TGTGCCAGCAGGATGACTAGCGGGGGGTTCAATGAGCAGTTCTTC. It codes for CASRMTSGGFNEQFF.

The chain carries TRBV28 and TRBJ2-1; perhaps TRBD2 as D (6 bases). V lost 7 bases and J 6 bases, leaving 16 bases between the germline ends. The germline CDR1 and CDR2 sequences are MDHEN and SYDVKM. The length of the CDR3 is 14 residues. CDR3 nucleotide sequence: TGTGCCAGCAACGAGGGGACTCCCGTCAATGAGCAGTTCTTC. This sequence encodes CASNEGTPVNEQFF.

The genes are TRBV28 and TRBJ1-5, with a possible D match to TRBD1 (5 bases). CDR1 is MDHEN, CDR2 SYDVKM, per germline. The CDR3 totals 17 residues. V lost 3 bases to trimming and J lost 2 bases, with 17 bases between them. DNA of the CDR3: TGTGCCAGCAGTTTTATCGGGGCTCTTAGGGGCAATCAGCCCCAGCATTTT. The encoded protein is CASSFIGALRGNQPQHF.

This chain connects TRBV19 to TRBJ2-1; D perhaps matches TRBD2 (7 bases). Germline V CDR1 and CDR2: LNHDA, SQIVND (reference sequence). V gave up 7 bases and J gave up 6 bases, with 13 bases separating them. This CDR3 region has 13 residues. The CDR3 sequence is CASNAGAFNEQFF. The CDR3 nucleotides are TGTGCCAGTAATGCGGGGGCCTTCAATGAGCAGTTCTTC. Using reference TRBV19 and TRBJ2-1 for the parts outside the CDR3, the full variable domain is DGGITQSPKYLFRKEGQNVTLSCEQNLNHDAMYWYRQDPGQGLRLIYYSQIVNDFQKGDIAEGYSVSREKKESFPLTVTSAQKNPTAFYLCASNAGAFNEQFFGPGTRLTVL.

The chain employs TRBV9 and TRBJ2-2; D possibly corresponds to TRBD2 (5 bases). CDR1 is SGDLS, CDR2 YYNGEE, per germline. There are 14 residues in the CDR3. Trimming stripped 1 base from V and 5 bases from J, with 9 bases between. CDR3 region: CASSVSGRTGELFF. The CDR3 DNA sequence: TGTGCCAGCAGCGTAAGCGGTCGGACCGGGGAGCTGTTTTTT.

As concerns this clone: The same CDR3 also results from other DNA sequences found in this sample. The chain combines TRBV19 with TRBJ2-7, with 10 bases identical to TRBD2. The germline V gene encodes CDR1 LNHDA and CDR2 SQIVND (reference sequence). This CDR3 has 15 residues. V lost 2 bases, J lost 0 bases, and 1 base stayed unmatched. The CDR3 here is CASSILAGDSYEQYF. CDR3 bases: TGTGCCAGTAGTATACTAGCGGGAGACTCCTACGAGCAGTACTTC.

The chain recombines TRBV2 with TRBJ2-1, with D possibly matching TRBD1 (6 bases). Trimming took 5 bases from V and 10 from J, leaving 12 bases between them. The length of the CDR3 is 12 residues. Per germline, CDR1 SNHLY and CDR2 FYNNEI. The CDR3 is CASSRQAPEQFF. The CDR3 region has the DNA TGTGCCAGCAGTCGACAGGCCCCCGAGCAGTTCTTC.

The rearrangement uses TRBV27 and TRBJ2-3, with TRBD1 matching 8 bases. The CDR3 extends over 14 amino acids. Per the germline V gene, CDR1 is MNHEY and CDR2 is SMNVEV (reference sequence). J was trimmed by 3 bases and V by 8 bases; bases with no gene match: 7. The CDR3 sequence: CASFPTGATDTQYF. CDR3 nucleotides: TGTGCCAGCTTCCCGACAGGGGCAACAGATACGCAGTATTTT.

The CDR3 nucleotides are TGTGCCAGCAGCTTAGGACAGGTTGGTCAGCCCCAGCATTTT. This codes for CASSLGQVGQPQHF. V and J are TRBV13 and TRBJ1-5; D might be TRBD1 (5 bases). The germline CDR1 and CDR2 sequences are PRHDT and FYEKMQ (reference sequence). With 0 bases removed from V and 6 bases from J, the gap between germline ends came to 9 bases. The CDR3 has 14 residues.

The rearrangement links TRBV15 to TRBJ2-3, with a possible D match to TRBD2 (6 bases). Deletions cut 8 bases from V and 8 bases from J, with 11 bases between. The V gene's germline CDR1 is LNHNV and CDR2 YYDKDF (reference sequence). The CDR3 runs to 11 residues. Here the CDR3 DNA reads TGTGCCACCTGGGTGGAGGGTACGCAGTATTTT. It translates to CATWVEGTQYF.

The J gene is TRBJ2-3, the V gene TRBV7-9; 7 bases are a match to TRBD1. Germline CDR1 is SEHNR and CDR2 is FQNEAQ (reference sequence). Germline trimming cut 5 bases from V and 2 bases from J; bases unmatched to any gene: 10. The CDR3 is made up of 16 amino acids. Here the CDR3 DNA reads TGTGCCAGCAGCGTCGCGACAGGGTGGGACACAGATACGCAGTATTTT. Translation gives CASSVATGWDTDTQYF. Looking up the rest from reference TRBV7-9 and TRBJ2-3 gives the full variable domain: DTGVSQNPRHKITKRGQNVTFRCDPISEHNRLYWYRQTLGQGPEFLTYFQNEAQLEKSRLLSDRFSAERPKGSFSTLEIQRTEQGDSAMYLCASSVATGWDTDTQYFGPGTRLTVL.

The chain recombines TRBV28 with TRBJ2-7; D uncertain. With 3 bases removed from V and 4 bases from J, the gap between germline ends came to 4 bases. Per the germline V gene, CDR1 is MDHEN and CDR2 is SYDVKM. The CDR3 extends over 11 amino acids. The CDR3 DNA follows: TGTGCCAGCAGTTTTCAATACGAGCAGTACTTC. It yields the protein CASSFQYEQYF.

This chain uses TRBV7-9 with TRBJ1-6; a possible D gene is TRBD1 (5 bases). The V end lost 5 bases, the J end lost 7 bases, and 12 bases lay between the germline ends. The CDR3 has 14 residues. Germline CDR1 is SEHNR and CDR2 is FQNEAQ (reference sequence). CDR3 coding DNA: TGTGCCAGCAGCAATGAACAGGCGAATTCACCCCTCCACTTT. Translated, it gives CASSNEQANSPLHF.